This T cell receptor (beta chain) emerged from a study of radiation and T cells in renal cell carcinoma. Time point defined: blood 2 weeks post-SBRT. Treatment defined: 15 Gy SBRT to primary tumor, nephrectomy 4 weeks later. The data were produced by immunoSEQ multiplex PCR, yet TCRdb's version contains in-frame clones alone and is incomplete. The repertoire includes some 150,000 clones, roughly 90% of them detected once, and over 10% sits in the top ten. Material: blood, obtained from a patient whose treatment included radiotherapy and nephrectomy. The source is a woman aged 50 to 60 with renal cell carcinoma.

CDR3 in DNA: TGCGCCAGCAGCAAGGCTACTAGCGGGGGGTATAGCTCCTACAATGAGCAGTTCTTC. This translates into CASSKATSGGYSSYNEQFF. The V call is TRBV5-1, the J call TRBJ2-1; 12 bases fit TRBD2. The length of the CDR3 is 19 residues. CDR1 is SGHRS, CDR2 YFSETQ, per germline. The V gene end was trimmed by 4 bases and the J gene end by 0 bases; junction bases not matched to a gene: 11. Full variable domain (missing parts from reference TRBV5-1 and TRBJ2-1): KAGVTQTPRYLIKTRGQQVTLSCSPISGHRSVSWYQQTPGQGLQFLFEYFSETQRNKGNFPGRFSGRQFSNSRSEMNVSTLELGDSALYLCASSKATSGGYSSYNEQFFGPGTRLTVL.